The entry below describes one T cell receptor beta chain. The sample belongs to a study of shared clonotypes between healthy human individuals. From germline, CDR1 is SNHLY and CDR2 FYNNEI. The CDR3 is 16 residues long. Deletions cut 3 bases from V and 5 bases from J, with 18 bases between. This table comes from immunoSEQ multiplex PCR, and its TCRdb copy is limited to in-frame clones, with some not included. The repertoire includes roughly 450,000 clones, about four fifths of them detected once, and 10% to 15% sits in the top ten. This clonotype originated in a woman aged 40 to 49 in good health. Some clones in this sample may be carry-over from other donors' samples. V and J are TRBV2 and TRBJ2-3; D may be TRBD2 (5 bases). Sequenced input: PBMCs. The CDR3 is CASSDSLDFGLDTQYF. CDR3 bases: TGTGCCAGCAGTGATAGTTTGGACTTCGGGTTAGATACGCAGTATTTT.